These 19 T cell receptor beta chains originate from one sample sequenced in a study of T cell repertoires in cytomegalovirus infection. Using its own MiXCR run on the reads, TCRdb lists one record per CDR3 protein. The sample has some 920,000 distinct CDR3 sequences; about a third are singletons. These receptors lack a known antigen. The sample was cultured CD8+ T cells from PBMCs, taken from culture after CMV antigen stimulation. The receptors shown here come from a human donor in good health (CMV status not recorded). Some clones in this sample may be carry-over from other donors' samples.

This clonotype was recorded a few times. The chain carries TRBV4-1 and TRBJ1-2, with 7 bases identical to TRBD1. The CDR3 spans 13 residues. From germline, CDR1 is MGHRA and CDR2 YSYEKL. Trimming took 5 bases from V and 8 from J; bases not matched to a gene: 8. The CDR3 region is CASSLRQGRGYTF. CDR3 in DNA: TGCGCCAGCAGCTTGCGACAGGGTCGGGGCTACACCTTC.

This clonotype was seen only a few times. The genes are TRBV2 and TRBJ1-4; D is uncertain. The V end lost 1 base, the J end lost 0 bases, and 18 bases lay between the germline ends. The germline V gene encodes CDR1 SNHLY and CDR2 FYNNEI. This CDR3 has 19 residues. The DNA for the CDR3 is TGTGCCAGCAGTGAAGAACACCCCCTCTTTTCTGCAACTAATGAAAAACTGTTTTTT. Translation gives CASSEEHPLFSATNEKLFF.

In its sample, this clonotype was seen a few times. V gene TRBV6-2 or TRBV6-3 combines with J gene TRBJ1-5, with 7 bases identical to TRBD1. V was clipped by 6 bases and J by 4 bases; unmatched bases: 12. The CDR3 contains 16 residues. Germline CDR1 reads MNHEY; CDR2 reads SVGEGT. The CDR3 sequence is CASSDPTGNGNQPQHF. DNA of the CDR3: TGTGCCAGCAGCGACCCGACAGGGAATGGGAATCAGCCCCAGCATTTT.

The chain joins TRBV15 to TRBJ2-7; 9 bases are shared with TRBD1. V gave up 6 bases and J gave up 7 bases; unmatched junction bases: 7. Germline-derived CDR1 and CDR2 are LNHNV and YYDKDF (reference sequence). The length of the CDR3 is 13 residues. The CDR3 coding sequence is TGTGCCACCAGGGGACAGGGACCTGATGAGCAGTACGTC. Its translation: CATRGQGPDEQYV.

The sample holds a few counts of this clonotype. The gene calls are TRBV13 and TRBJ1-5; D might be TRBD1 (6 bases). V lost 3 bases and J 3 bases, leaving 12 bases between the germline ends. This CDR3 region has 15 residues. Germline assignment: CDR1 PRHDT and CDR2 FYEKMQ (reference sequence). In DNA, the CDR3 is TGTGCCAGCAGCTTGGGCAGGGGACACAATCAGCCCCAGCATTTT. This encodes CASSLGRGHNQPQHF. Full variable domain (remainder filled in from reference TRBV13 and TRBJ1-5): AAGVIQSPRHLIKEKRETATLKCYPIPRHDTVYWYQQGPGQDPQFLISFYEKMQSDKGSIPDRFSAQQFSDYHSELNMSSLELGDSALYFCASSLGRGHNQPQHFGDGTRLSIL.

To note about this clonotype: This may be a read error: a much more frequent sequence differs by one nucleotide. The V call is TRBV7-2, the J call TRBJ2-7; D call uncertain. The CDR3 has 14 amino acids. Germline lookup yields CDR1 SGHTA and CDR2 FQGNSA. The CDR3 DNA is TGTGCCAGCAGCCTCTTGGGCGCTTCCTACAAGCAGTACTTC. Its protein product is CASSLLGASYKQYF.

The table lists this clonotype with many counts. V is TRBV7-8 and J is TRBJ1-6; 12 nucleotides line up with TRBD1. Germline V gene sequence: CDR1 SGHVS, CDR2 FQNEAQ. V trimming: 5 bases; J trimming: 5 bases; junction bases outside the gene matches: 7. The CDR3 covers 17 residues. The CDR3 DNA follows: TGTGCCAGCAGCCCGACCGGGACAGGGGGCAATAATTCACCCCTCCACTTT. It codes for CASSPTGTGGNNSPLHF.

This clonotype was counted between two and nine times. V is TRBV24-1 and J is TRBJ2-2; 8 bases are shared with TRBD2. This CDR3 spans 21 amino acids. The trim removed 1 base at V and 0 bases at J, leaving 15 bases unmatched. The germline V gene encodes CDR1 KGHDR and CDR2 SFDVKD. CDR3 coding DNA: TGTGCCACCAGTGATTTCCGGACTAGCCTTAAAAAGAGCGCGAACACCGGGGAGCTGTTTTTT. It translates to CATSDFRTSLKKSANTGELFF.

This chain joins TRBV7-2 and TRBJ1-2, with D maybe TRBD1 (6 bases). Trimming pared 1 base from V and 8 bases from J, leaving 14 bases between. In germline, CDR1 is SGHTA, CDR2 FQGNSA. This CDR3 spans 14 amino acids. CDR3 DNA: TGTGCCAGCAGCTTAGAAGGAGGGGGGATCGGCTACACCTTC. This sequence encodes CASSLEGGGIGYTF.

This clonotype was counted between two and nine times. The chain carries TRBV6-1 and TRBJ2-7; 9 bases align to TRBD1. This CDR3 is built from 15 residues. Germline loops: CDR1 MNHNS, CDR2 SASEGT. The ends lost 3 bases at V and 6 bases at J; junction bases unmatched: 9. The CDR3 DNA reads as TGTGCCAGCAGTGACCCCGGGACAGGGCCACGCGAGCAGTACTTC. It encodes CASSDPGTGPREQYF.

In its sample, this clonotype was seen a few times. This chain joins TRBV28 and TRBJ1-1; no firm D call. Germline CDR1 is MDHEN and CDR2 is SYDVKM. The length of the CDR3 is 14 residues. V lost 8 bases and J 1 base, leaving 14 bases between the germline ends. The chain's CDR3 is CASFKPYRNTEAFF. For the CDR3, the DNA is TGTGCCAGCTTTAAACCTTACCGGAACACTGAAGCTTTCTTT.

V usage is TRBV7-2 and J usage is TRBJ2-1, with D tentatively TRBD2 (5 bases). Germline CDR1 is SGHTA and CDR2 is FQGNSA. There are 13 residues in the CDR3. V gave up 5 bases and J gave up 10 bases, with 15 bases separating them. In DNA form, the CDR3 reads TGTGCCAGCAGCATACTAGGGAAGAACGAGCAGTTCTTC. It encodes CASSILGKNEQFF.

Details on this clonotype: This could be a read error, since a much larger clone is one nucleotide away. The chain recombines TRBV7-2 with TRBJ1-1; 8 nucleotides line up with TRBD1. This CDR3 comprises 12 residues. Germline V lookup: CDR1 SGHTA, CDR2 FQGNSA. V gave up 5 bases and J gave up 7 bases; unmatched junction bases: 3. CDR3 nucleotide sequence: TGTGCCAGCAGCCAGGGGGCTGTTGAAGCTTTCTTT. It codes for CASSQGAVEAFF.

This clonotype occurred many times. This chain connects TRBV7-8 to TRBJ2-2; the D call may be TRBD1 or TRBD2 (5 bases each). The CDR3 extends over 17 amino acids. CDR1 and CDR2 from the germline V gene are SGHVS and FQNEAQ. The V end lost 2 bases, the J end lost 3 bases, and 16 bases lay between the germline ends. CDR3 nucleotides: TGTGCCAGCAGCTTACCTACCCGGGACCCATACACCGGGGAGCTGTTTTTT. This codes for CASSLPTRDPYTGELFF.

In this sample, this clonotype turned up many times. The V call is TRBV7-6, the J call TRBJ2-1; no clear D. Germline V lookup: CDR1 SGHVS, CDR2 FNYEAQ. CDR3 length equals 13 residues. Trimming left V 5 bases short and J 10 bases short, with 15 bases between. The chain's CDR3 is CASSPTFGIEQFF. The CDR3, as DNA: TGTGCCAGCAGCCCCACGTTTGGAATCGAGCAGTTCTTC. Together with reference TRBV7-6 and TRBJ2-1, the CDR3 gives the full variable domain: GAGVSQSPRYKVTKRGQDVALRCDPISGHVSLYWYRQALGQGPEFLTYFNYEAQQDKSGLPNDRFSAERPEGSISTLTIQRTEQRDSAMYRCASSPTFGIEQFFGPGTRLTVL.

This clonotype appeared many times. This chain uses TRBV7-2 with TRBJ2-2; weak D call: TRBD2 (7 bases). The CDR3 covers 12 residues. The germline V gene has CDR1 SGHTA and CDR2 FQGNSA. Trimming left V 5 bases short and J 11 bases short, with 12 bases between. The CDR3, as DNA: TGTGCCAGCAGCCCTGGGGGGGCAGAGCTGTTTTTT. Residues: CASSPGGAELFF.

This clonotype was seen repeatedly, ten times or more. This rearrangement joins TRBV6-1 to TRBJ1-1; 7 nucleotides align to TRBD1. With 4 bases clipped from V and 6 bases from J, the junction kept 2 bases outside the gene matches. Per germline, CDR1 MNHNS and CDR2 SASEGT. This CDR3 comprises 12 residues. Here the CDR3 DNA reads TGTGCCAGCAGTGGACAGGGTCCTGAAGCTTTCTTT. It is translated as CASSGQGPEAFF.

The table lists this clonotype with many counts. This chain links TRBV7-6 with TRBJ2-7, with 7 nucleotides matching TRBD1. The CDR3 spans 13 residues. Trimming removed 1 base from V and 4 bases from J; junction bases left unmatched: 1. Germline CDR1 reads SGHVS; CDR2 reads FNYEAQ. The CDR3 bases are TGTGCCAGCAGCTTAGAGGGGGCGTACGAGCAGTACGTC. It specifies CASSLEGAYEQYV.

This chain connects TRBV6-2 or TRBV6-3 to TRBJ1-4; D perhaps matches TRBD1 (6 bases). The V and J ends lost 2 bases and 8 bases respectively, with 18 bases between them. From germline, CDR1 is MNHEY and CDR2 SVGEGT. This CDR3 is built from 16 residues. In DNA form, the CDR3 reads TGTGCCAGCAGTTACCCGACGGGGGGGCTTGGCGAAAAACTGTTTTTT. Translation gives CASSYPTGGLGEKLFF.